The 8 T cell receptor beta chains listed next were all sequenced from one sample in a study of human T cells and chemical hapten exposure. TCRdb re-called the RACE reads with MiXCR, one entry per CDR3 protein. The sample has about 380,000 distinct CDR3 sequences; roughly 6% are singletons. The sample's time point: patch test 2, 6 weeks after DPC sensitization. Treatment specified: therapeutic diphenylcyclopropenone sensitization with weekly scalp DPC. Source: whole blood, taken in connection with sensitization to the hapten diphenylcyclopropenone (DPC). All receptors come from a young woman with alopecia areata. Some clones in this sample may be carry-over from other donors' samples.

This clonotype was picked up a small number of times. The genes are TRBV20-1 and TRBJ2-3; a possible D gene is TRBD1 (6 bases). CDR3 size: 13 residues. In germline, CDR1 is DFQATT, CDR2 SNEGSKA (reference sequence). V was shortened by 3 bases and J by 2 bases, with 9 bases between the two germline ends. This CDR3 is CSARDRNTDTQYF. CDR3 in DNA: TGCAGTGCTAGGGACAGAAACACAGATACGCAGTATTTT.

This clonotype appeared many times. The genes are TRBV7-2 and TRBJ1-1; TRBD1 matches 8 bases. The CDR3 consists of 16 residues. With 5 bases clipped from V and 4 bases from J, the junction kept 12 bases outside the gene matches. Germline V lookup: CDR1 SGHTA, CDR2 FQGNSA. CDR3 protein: CASSPRPPDRGTEAFF. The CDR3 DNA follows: TGTGCCAGCAGCCCCCGGCCCCCCGACAGGGGCACTGAAGCTTTCTTT.

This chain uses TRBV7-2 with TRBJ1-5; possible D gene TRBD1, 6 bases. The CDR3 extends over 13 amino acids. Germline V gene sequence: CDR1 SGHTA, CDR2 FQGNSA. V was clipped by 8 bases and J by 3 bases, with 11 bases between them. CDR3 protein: CASGRQANQPQHF. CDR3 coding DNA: TGTGCCAGCGGAAGACAGGCCAATCAGCCCCAGCATTTT.

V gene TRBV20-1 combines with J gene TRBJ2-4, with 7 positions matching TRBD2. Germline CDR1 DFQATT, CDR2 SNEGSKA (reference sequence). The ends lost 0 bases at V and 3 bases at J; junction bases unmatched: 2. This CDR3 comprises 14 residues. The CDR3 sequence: CSARDSGGKNIQYF. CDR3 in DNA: TGCAGTGCTAGAGATTCGGGAGGCAAAAACATTCAGTACTTC.

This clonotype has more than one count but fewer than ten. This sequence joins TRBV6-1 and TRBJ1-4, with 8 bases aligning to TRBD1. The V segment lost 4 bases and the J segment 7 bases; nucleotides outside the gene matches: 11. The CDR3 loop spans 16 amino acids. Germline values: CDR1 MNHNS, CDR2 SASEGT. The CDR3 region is CASSGQGATRAEKLFF. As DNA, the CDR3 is TGTGCCAGCAGTGGGCAGGGGGCGACTCGCGCTGAAAAACTGTTTTTT.

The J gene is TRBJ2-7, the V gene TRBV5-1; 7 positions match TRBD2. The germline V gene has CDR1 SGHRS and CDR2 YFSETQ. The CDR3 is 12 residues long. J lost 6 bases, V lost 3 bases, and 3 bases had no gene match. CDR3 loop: CASSSGRAEQYF. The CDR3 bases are TGCGCCAGCAGCTCAGGGAGGGCCGAGCAGTACTTC.

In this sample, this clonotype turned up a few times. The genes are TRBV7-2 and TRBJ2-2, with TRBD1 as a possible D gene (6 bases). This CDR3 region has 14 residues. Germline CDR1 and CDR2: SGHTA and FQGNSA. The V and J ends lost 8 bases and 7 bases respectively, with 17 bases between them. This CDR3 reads CASFHPGENGELFF. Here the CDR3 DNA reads TGTGCCAGCTTTCACCCAGGGGAGAACGGGGAGCTGTTTTTT.

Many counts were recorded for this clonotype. The CDR3 sequence is CASSPRGTEAFF. The CDR3 bases are TGTGCCAGCAGTCCCCGAGGCACTGAAGCTTTCTTT. J is TRBJ1-1 and V is TRBV7-9; D not resolved. V lost 6 bases and J 4 bases, leaving 9 bases between the germline ends. The length of the CDR3 is 12 residues. From germline, CDR1 is SEHNR and CDR2 FQNEAQ (reference sequence).